These 27 T cell receptor beta chains were all obtained from the same sample, sequenced in a study of response to subunit inactivated influenza vaccine. A single record per CDR3 protein comes from TCRdb applying MiXCR to the RT-PCR reads. Altogether about 530,000 distinct CDR3 sequences are present, 10% to 15% being singletons, with the ten largest covering 10% to 15%. This specimen consisted of PBMCs from blood, obtained about 40 days after vaccination. The receptors shown here come from a man aged 50 to 60 who received an inactivated influenza vaccine.

The genes are TRBV7-2 and TRBJ2-3; no definite D call. This CDR3 has 13 amino acids. Germline CDR1 is SGHTA and CDR2 is FQGNSA. Trimming stripped 1 base from V and 7 bases from J, with 9 bases between. The CDR3 nucleotides are TGTGCCAGCAGCTTAGTAGGAATTAATACGCAGTATTTT. Translated: CASSLVGINTQYF.

This chain connects TRBV20-1 to TRBJ2-5, with a weak D call TRBD2 (5 bases). Deletions cut 0 bases from V and 2 bases from J, with 10 bases between. The CDR3 consists of 14 residues. Germline lookup yields CDR1 DFQATT and CDR2 SNEGSKA (reference sequence). The CDR3 region is CSARDLSGQETQYF. The CDR3 DNA sequence: TGCAGTGCTAGAGATCTCTCGGGACAAGAGACCCAGTACTTC.

The chain employs TRBV7-2 and TRBJ2-7, with D perhaps being TRBD1 or TRBD2 (5 bases each). The CDR3 spans 15 residues. The ends were cut back, 5 bases at V and 3 bases at J, with 17 bases in the middle. Germline assignment: CDR1 SGHTA and CDR2 FQGNSA. The chain's CDR3 is CASSPAGAGGYEQYF. The CDR3 nucleotides read TGTGCCAGCAGCCCCGCCGGGGCTGGAGGCTACGAGCAGTACTTC.

The chain is built from TRBV7-9 and TRBJ2-1; D tentatively reads TRBD1 or TRBD2 (5 bases each). The CDR3 is 14 amino acids. Trimming removed 4 bases from V and 5 bases from J, with 12 bases in between. Germline loops: CDR1 SEHNR, CDR2 FQNEAQ (reference sequence). The CDR3 region is CASSSGTRNNEQFF. The CDR3 DNA follows: TGTGCCAGCAGCTCCGGGACCCGGAACAATGAGCAGTTCTTC.

A few counts support this clonotype. This sequence joins TRBV7-9 and TRBJ2-4; D is unclear. Between the trimmed V and J ends, which lost 5 bases and 8 bases, there was a span of 19 bases. The CDR3 covers 15 residues. CDR1 is SEHNR and CDR2 is FQNEAQ in the germline V gene (reference sequence). The CDR3 sequence: CASSADGLHRHIQYF. The CDR3 nucleotides read TGTGCCAGCAGCGCAGACGGGCTCCATCGTCACATTCAGTACTTC. The entire variable domain, with the rest obtained from reference TRBV7-9 and TRBJ2-4, is as follows: DTGVSQNPRHKITKRGQNVTFRCDPISEHNRLYWYRQTLGQGPEFLTYFQNEAQLEKSRLLSDRFSAERPKGSFSTLEIQRTEQGDSAMYLCASSADGLHRHIQYFGAGTRLSVL.

The J gene is TRBJ2-7, the V gene TRBV20-1; 8 bases fit TRBD2. Per the germline V gene, CDR1 is DFQATT and CDR2 is SNEGSKA (reference sequence). Germline trimming cut 7 bases from V and 4 bases from J; bases unmatched to any gene: 12. CDR3 length equals 14 residues. The CDR3 nucleotides read TGCAGTGTCAGGGCGGGGGGACTCCCGTACGAGCAGTACTTC. This translates into CSVRAGGLPYEQYF.

This clonotype was seen only a few times. The chain employs TRBV3-1 and TRBJ1-1; 7 nucleotides align to TRBD1. V shed 4 bases, J shed 1 base, and the junction held 9 bases outside the gene matches. CDR3 length: 16 residues. CDR1 LGHDT and CDR2 YNNKEL come from the germline V gene (reference sequence). Here the CDR3 reads CASSLRTGAGNTEAFF. The CDR3 DNA reads TGTGCCAGCAGCCTAAGAACAGGGGCAGGGAACACTGAAGCTTTCTTT. The full variable domain, its missing parts supplied by reference TRBV3-1 and TRBJ1-1, is DTAVSQTPKYLVTQMGNDKSIKCEQNLGHDTMYWYKQDSKKFLKIMFSYNNKELIINETVPNRFSPKSPDKAHLNLHINSLELGDSAVYFCASSLRTGAGNTEAFFGQGTRLTVV.

This clonotype showed up just a few times. The J gene is TRBJ1-6, the V gene TRBV5-8; 8 bases agree with TRBD1. Germline loops: CDR1 SGHTS, CDR2 YDEGEE. V lost 5 bases and J lost 5; bases outside the gene matches: 6. The CDR3 has 15 residues. The CDR3 nucleotides read TGTGCCAGCAGAACGACAGGGGTCAATAATTCACCCCTCCACTTT. Translation gives CASRTTGVNNSPLHF.

This clonotype was recorded a few times. The chain combines TRBV20-1 with TRBJ1-2, with 8 bases fitting TRBD1. Germline V gene lookup returns CDR1 DFQATT and CDR2 SNEGSKA (reference sequence). The CDR3 length is 14 residues. V gave up 8 bases and J gave up 2 bases; unmatched junction bases: 10. Here the CDR3 DNA reads TGCAGTCCACGGACAGGGTCCTCAAACTATGGCTACACCTTC. Encoded protein: CSPRTGSSNYGYTF.

The V and J genes are TRBV2 and TRBJ2-1; TRBD2 matches 9 bases. In germline, CDR1 is SNHLY, CDR2 FYNNEI. Germline trimming cut 10 bases from V and 7 bases from J; bases unmatched to any gene: 11. The CDR3 is made up of 14 amino acids. The CDR3 spells CATKGSSGNNEQFF. The CDR3 DNA reads as TGTGCCACCAAGGGGTCTAGCGGGAATAATGAGCAGTTCTTC.

J is TRBJ1-1 and V is TRBV19; 8 positions agree with TRBD1. V gave up 3 bases and J gave up 6 bases; unmatched junction bases: 9. This CDR3 comprises 15 residues. Germline assignment: CDR1 LNHDA and CDR2 SQIVND (reference sequence). This CDR3 is CASSMRQGSRAEAFF. In DNA form, the CDR3 reads TGTGCCAGTAGTATGCGACAGGGGAGTAGAGCTGAAGCTTTCTTT.

The J gene is TRBJ2-2, the V gene TRBV5-6, with 7 bases matching TRBD1. The CDR3 is made up of 15 amino acids. Germline lookup yields CDR1 SGHDT and CDR2 YYEEEE. V lost 3 bases, J lost 2 bases, and 4 bases stayed unmatched. The CDR3 DNA follows: TGTGCCAGCAGCTCCGGGGACAGAAACACCGGGGAGCTGTTTTTT. Translating gives CASSSGDRNTGELFF.

In regard to this clonotype: Relative to the germline gene, one junction end is altered; a read error may explain this. This chain links TRBV7-7 with TRBJ2-5; TRBD2 aligns across 9 bases. The CDR3 runs to 16 residues. The germline CDR1 and CDR2 sequences are SSHAT and FNYEAQ (reference sequence). In DNA, the CDR3 is TGTGCTAGCAGCTTTCGACCCAGCGGGGGGCGAGAGACCCAGTACTTC. Protein: CASSFRPSGGRETQYF.

The chain joins TRBV4-2 to TRBJ2-3, with 9 nucleotides matching TRBD2. CDR3 length: 17 amino acids. With 0 bases clipped from V and 0 bases from J, the junction kept 4 bases outside the gene matches. Germline values: CDR1 LGHNA, CDR2 YNFKEQ. The CDR3 sequence: CASSQDDGLASTDTQYF. The CDR3, as DNA: TGTGCCAGCAGCCAAGATGACGGACTAGCGAGCACAGATACGCAGTATTTT.

This clonotype was recorded a few times. The rearrangement uses TRBV6-2 or TRBV6-3 and TRBJ2-1; 9 bases map to TRBD1. The CDR3 spans 13 residues. Germline V gene lookup returns CDR1 MNHEY and CDR2 SVGEGT. Germline trimming cut 6 bases from V and 7 bases from J; bases unmatched to any gene: 4. The CDR3, as DNA: TGTGCCAGCAGAAGACAGGGGGGGAATGAGCAGTTCTTC. Translating it yields CASRRQGGNEQFF.

The sample holds a few counts of this clonotype. The rearrangement uses TRBV6-5 and TRBJ2-7, with no clear D. Germline V gives CDR1 MNHEY, CDR2 SVGAGI. The ends were cut back, 0 bases at V and 2 bases at J, with 11 bases in the middle. The CDR3 totals 15 residues. CDR3 protein: CASSYSGPNPYEQYF. The CDR3 bases are TGTGCCAGCAGTTACTCCGGACCCAATCCCTACGAGCAGTACTTC.

This chain connects TRBV4-3 to TRBJ2-2; the D gene is possibly TRBD1 (5 bases). The CDR3 loop spans 14 amino acids. Germline CDR1 is LGHNA and CDR2 is YSLEER. V gave up 0 bases and J gave up 6 bases, with 8 bases separating them. The CDR3 spells CASSQDMGPGELFF. In DNA form, the CDR3 reads TGCGCCAGCAGCCAAGACATGGGGCCCGGGGAGCTGTTTTTT.

Only a few counts were recorded for this clonotype. The chain recombines TRBV7-3 with TRBJ2-1, with 11 bases that match TRBD2. The length of the CDR3 is 15 residues. Germline assignment: CDR1 SGHTA and CDR2 FQGTGA. Germline trimming cut 4 bases from V and 8 bases from J; bases unmatched to any gene: 7. CDR3 amino acids: CASSSILAGVDEQFF. CDR3 coding DNA: TGTGCCAGCAGCTCGATACTAGCGGGAGTGGATGAGCAGTTCTTC.

The rearrangement joins TRBV6-1 to TRBJ2-3; D possibly corresponds to TRBD1 (8 bases). The V end lost 5 bases, the J end lost 0 bases, and 12 bases lay between the germline ends. CDR1 and CDR2 (germline): MNHNS, SASEGT. This CDR3 contains 15 residues. CDR3 amino acids: CASSQQGGSTDTQYF. CDR3 DNA: TGTGCCAGCAGTCAACAGGGGGGGAGCACAGATACGCAGTATTTT.

The chain links TRBV14 to TRBJ2-3; D remains ambiguous. The V gene lost 6 bases and the J gene lost 1 base, with 14 bases spanning the gap. CDR3 length: 15 residues. CDR1 is SGHDN and CDR2 is FVKESK in the germline V gene. Here the CDR3 reads CASRLGGSGTDTQYF. CDR3 DNA sequence: TGTGCCAGCAGGCTCGGTGGCTCCGGCACAGATACGCAGTATTTT. Drawing the rest from reference TRBV14 and TRBJ2-3, the complete variable domain is EAGVTQFPSHSVIEKGQTVTLRCDPISGHDNLYWYRRVMGKEIKFLLHFVKESKQDESGMPNNRFLAERTGGTYSTLKVQPAELEDSGVYFCASRLGGSGTDTQYFGPGTRLTVL.

DNA for the CDR3: TGCAGTGCTAGGCCCACCGGGACAGCCTACGAGCAGTACTTC. Residues: CSARPTGTAYEQYF. The V call is TRBV20-1, the J call TRBJ2-7, with 7 bases matching TRBD1. Germline CDR1 is DFQATT and CDR2 is SNEGSKA (reference sequence). CDR3 length equals 14 residues. Trimming took 3 bases from V and 2 from J; bases not matched to a gene: 7.

In its sample, this clonotype was seen many times. The chain combines TRBV27 with TRBJ1-4; D gene ambiguous. The CDR3 is 15 residues long. The V end was cut by 0 bases, the J end by 3 bases, with 8 bases between. CDR1 is MNHEY and CDR2 is SMNVEV in the germline V gene (reference sequence). The CDR3 coding sequence is TGTGCCAGCAGTTTATCGCTCCAGCCTAATGAAAAACTGTTTTTT. Amino acid sequence: CASSLSLQPNEKLFF.

This clonotype was found many times. This chain joins TRBV20-1 and TRBJ2-2; D is ambiguous. Germline lookup yields CDR1 DFQATT and CDR2 SNEGSKA (reference sequence). The V and J ends lost 1 base and 5 bases respectively, with 11 bases between them. This CDR3 contains 14 residues. The CDR3 sequence: CSARVQKGTGELFF. In DNA, the CDR3 is TGCAGTGCTAGAGTTCAGAAAGGTACCGGGGAGCTGTTTTTT.

The gene calls are TRBV28 and TRBJ2-1; D call uncertain. The CDR3 extends over 16 amino acids. Germline-derived CDR1 and CDR2 are MDHEN and SYDVKM. Trimming removed 5 bases from V and 6 bases from J, with 20 bases in between. The CDR3: CASSPPPHSLVNEQFF. CDR3 nucleotides: TGTGCCAGCAGTCCACCCCCCCACTCCCTGGTCAATGAGCAGTTCTTC.

The sample holds a few counts of this clonotype. This chain uses TRBV4-1 with TRBJ1-5; possibly TRBD1 for D (6 bases). Germline CDR1 reads MGHRA; CDR2 reads YSYEKL. The CDR3 has 15 amino acids. V lost 4 bases, J lost 8 bases, and 18 bases lay in between. The CDR3 nucleotides are TGCGCCAGCAGCCTTATACCGAGGGGGGACGAGCCCCAGCATTTT. It translates to CASSLIPRGDEPQHF.

In this sample, this clonotype turned up many times. The chain joins TRBV12-3 or TRBV12-4 to TRBJ2-2; D is possibly TRBD1 (6 bases). V was cut by 4 bases and J by 0 bases, with 24 bases left in between. The CDR3 has 20 residues. The CDR3 sequence is CASSWGIYLRDNTNTGELFF. In DNA, the CDR3 is TGTGCCAGCAGTTGGGGGATTTATCTAAGGGACAACACGAACACCGGGGAGCTGTTTTTT.

V usage is TRBV12-3 or TRBV12-4 and J usage is TRBJ2-3, with 7 bases lining up with TRBD2. Germline trimming cut 7 bases from V and 2 bases from J; bases unmatched to any gene: 9. The CDR3 has 15 amino acids. Written as DNA, the CDR3 is TGTGCCAGCAACCGACTAGCTGGTCCCACAGATACGCAGTATTTT. It yields the protein CASNRLAGPTDTQYF.